The clone carrying this T cell receptor beta chain was seen a single time. What it binds is unknown. This record comes from a study of OX40 agonist ivuxolimab in advanced cancers. Across the study: Patients were given ivuxolimab, an antibody that agonizes OX40 (CD134). Findings of the study overall: The study found that CD8+ T cells averaged more expanded clones than CD4+. The authors did not determine the antigen specificity of the expanded peripheral T cells.

The table came from immunoSEQ multiplex PCR; TCRdb's copy has only in-frame clones and leaves some out. Of 50,000 to 85,000 clones detected, about nine tenths appear once; the ten largest clones hold just over 2%. Germline V gene lookup returns CDR1 SGDLS and CDR2 YYNGEE. This CDR3 comprises 13 residues. V gave up 0 bases and J gave up 1 base, with 2 bases separating them. The chain links TRBV9 to TRBJ1-3, with unresolved D. The receptor comes from an adult with an advanced solid tumor such as melanoma, head and neck, liver or kidney cancer. Sequencing was performed on CD4+ or CD8+ T cells sorted from blood, taken in a trial of the OX40 agonist ivuxolimab. CDR3 residues: CASSVESGNTIYF. CDR3 bases: TGTGCCAGCAGCGTAGAGTCTGGAAACACCATATATTTT.